This TCR beta chain was identified during a study of cytomegalovirus exposure and HLA in healthy donors. Overall study results and limits: It was confirmed in vitro that a few of the CMV-associated chains were specific for CMV antigens. Presence/absence analyses assumed roughly uniform sequencing depth across donors, which may not hold. In an earlier analysis, in approximately 570 donors, most V segments appeared productive either ~90% or ~30% of the time. The study found most TCR sequences rare, yet found some public TCRs in many donors.

Trimming removed 0 bases from V and 2 bases from J, with 8 bases in between. Germline-derived CDR1 and CDR2 are KGHSH and LQKENI. This CDR3 region has 14 residues. A multiplex PCR was run with 60 Vbeta primers and 13 Jbeta primers. Libraries were prepared by immunoSEQ multiplex PCR; TCRdb keeps only in-frame clonotypes and omits some of them. The table includes about 94,000 clones, approximately 66% detected once. Note on this clone: Its antigen is unidentified. Other DNA sequences within the sample encode an identical CDR3.

This chain uses TRBV18 with TRBJ2-7; no reliable D call. This receptor was obtained from a man under 40 in good health and CMV-seronegative. Material: PBMCs. For the CDR3, the DNA is TGTGCCAGCTCACCACCTGGGCAGCCCTACGAGCAGTACTTC. Its translation: CASSPPGQPYEQYF.